These 2 T cell receptor beta chains came from one sample sequenced in a study of cytomegalovirus exposure and HLA in healthy donors. The assay was immunoSEQ multiplex PCR, and TCRdb's table has in-frame clones only and misses some. The table includes 65,000 or so clones, approximately 93% detected once. The specimen sequenced was PBMCs. Receptor source: a man younger than 35 in good health and CMV-seropositive.

This chain connects TRBV5-1 to TRBJ2-5; 10 nucleotides match TRBD2. The J call is doubtful: the DNA matches TRBJ2-7 better. The CDR3 has 15 residues. In germline, CDR1 is SGHRS, CDR2 YFSETQ. The CDR3 region has the DNA TGCGCCAGCAGCTTGATGGCTAGCGGGAGAATCGAGCAGTACTTC. It codes for CASSLMASGRIEQYF.

The chain employs TRBV7-9 and TRBJ1-3, with TRBD1 matching over 7 bases. The CDR3 loop spans 16 amino acids. Germline loops: CDR1 SEHNR, CDR2 FQNEAQ (reference sequence). The V gene end was trimmed by 5 bases and the J gene end by 3 bases; junction bases not matched to a gene: 10. The CDR3 region has the DNA TGTGCCAGCAGCCCATCGACAGGGACATTTGGAAACACCATATATTTT. Translating it yields CASSPSTGTFGNTIYF.